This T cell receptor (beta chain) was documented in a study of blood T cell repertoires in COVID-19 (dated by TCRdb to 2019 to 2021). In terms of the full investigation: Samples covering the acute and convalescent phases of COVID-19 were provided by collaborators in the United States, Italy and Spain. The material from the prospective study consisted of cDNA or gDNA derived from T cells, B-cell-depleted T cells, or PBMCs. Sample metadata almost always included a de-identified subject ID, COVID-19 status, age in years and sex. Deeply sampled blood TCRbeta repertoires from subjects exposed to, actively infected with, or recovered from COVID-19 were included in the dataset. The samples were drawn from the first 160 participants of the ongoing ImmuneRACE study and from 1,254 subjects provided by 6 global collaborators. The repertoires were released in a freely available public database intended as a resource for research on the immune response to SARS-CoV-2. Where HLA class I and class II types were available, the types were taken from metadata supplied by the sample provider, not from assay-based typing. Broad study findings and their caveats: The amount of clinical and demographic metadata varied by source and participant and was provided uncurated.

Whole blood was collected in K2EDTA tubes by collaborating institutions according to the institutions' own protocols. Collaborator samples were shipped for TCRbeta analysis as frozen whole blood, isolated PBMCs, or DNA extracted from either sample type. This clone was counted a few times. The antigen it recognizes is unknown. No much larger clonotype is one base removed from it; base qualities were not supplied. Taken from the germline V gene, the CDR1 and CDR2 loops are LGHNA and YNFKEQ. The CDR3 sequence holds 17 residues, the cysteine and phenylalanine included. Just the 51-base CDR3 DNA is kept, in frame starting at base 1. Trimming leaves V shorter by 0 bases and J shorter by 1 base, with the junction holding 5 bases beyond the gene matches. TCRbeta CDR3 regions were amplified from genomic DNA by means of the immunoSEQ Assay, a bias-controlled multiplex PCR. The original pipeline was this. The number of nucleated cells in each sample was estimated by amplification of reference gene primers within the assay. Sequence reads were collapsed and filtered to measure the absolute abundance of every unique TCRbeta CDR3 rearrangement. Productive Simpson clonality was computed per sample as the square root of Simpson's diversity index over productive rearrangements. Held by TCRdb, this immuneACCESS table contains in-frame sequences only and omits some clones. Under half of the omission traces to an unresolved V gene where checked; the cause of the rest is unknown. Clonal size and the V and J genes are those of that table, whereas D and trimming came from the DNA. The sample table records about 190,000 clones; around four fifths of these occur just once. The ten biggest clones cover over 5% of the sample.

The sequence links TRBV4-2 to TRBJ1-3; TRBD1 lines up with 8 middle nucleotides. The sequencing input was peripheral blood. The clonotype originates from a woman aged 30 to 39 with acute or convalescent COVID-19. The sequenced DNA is TGTGCCAGCAGCCAAGAGGACAGGGTCTCTTCTGGAAACACCATATATTTT. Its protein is CASSQEDRVSSGNTIYF.